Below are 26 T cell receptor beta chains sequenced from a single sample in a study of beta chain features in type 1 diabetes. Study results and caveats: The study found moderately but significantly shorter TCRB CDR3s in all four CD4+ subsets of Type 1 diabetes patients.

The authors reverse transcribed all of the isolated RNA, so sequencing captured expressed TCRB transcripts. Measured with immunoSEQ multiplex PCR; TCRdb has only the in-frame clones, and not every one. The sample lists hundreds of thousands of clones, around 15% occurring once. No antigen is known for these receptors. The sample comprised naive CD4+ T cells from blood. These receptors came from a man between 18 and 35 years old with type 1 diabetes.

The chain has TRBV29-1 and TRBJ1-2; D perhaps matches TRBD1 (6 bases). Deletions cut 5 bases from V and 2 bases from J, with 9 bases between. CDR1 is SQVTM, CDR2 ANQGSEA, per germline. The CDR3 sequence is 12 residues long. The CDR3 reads CSVLRGNYGYTF. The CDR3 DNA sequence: TGCAGCGTTCTCAGGGGAAACTATGGCTACACCTTC.

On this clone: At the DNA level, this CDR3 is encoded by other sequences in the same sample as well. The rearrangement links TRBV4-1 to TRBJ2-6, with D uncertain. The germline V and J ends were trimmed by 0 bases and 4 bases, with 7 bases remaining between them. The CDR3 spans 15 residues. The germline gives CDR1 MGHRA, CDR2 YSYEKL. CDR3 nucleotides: TGCGCCAGCAGCCAAGAGGGTTCCGGGGCCAACGTCCTGACTTTC. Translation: CASSQEGSGANVLTF.

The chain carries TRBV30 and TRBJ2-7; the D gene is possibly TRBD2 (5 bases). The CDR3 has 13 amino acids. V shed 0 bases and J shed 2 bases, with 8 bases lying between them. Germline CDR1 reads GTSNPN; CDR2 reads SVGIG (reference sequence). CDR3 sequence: CAWSVRRAYEQYF. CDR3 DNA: TGTGCCTGGAGTGTAAGGCGGGCCTACGAGCAGTACTTC.

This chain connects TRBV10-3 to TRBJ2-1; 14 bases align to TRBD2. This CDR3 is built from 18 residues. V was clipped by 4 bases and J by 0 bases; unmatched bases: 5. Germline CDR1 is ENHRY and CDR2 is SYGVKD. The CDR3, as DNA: TGTGCCATCAGTGGGCCTGGGACTAGCGGGAGCTCCTACAATGAGCAGTTCTTC. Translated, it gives CAISGPGTSGSSYNEQFF.

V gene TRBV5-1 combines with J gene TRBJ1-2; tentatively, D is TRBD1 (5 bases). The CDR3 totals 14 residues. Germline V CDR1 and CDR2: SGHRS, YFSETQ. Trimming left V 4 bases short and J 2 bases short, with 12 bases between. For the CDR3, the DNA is TGCGCCAGCAGCCCTACAGGACCCAACTATGGCTACACCTTC. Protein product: CASSPTGPNYGYTF.

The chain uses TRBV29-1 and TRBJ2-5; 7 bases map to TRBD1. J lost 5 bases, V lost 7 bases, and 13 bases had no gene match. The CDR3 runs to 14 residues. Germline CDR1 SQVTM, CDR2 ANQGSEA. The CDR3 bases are TGCAGCGCTGGGGGACAGATCACCCGGGAGACCCAGTACTTC. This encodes CSAGGQITRETQYF.

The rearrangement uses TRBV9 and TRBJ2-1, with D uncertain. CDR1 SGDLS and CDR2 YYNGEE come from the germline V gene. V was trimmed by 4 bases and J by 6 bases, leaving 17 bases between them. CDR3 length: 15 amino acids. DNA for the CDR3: TGTGCCAGCAGCCCTCCAGTGGGCTGGGGCAATGAGCAGTTCTTC. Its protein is CASSPPVGWGNEQFF.

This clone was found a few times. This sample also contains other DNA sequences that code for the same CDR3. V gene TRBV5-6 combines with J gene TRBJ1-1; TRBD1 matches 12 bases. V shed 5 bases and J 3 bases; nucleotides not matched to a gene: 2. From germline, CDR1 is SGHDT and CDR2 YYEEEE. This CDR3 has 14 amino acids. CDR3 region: CASSWDRGHTEAFF. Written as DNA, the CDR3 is TGTGCCAGCAGTTGGGACAGGGGGCACACTGAAGCTTTCTTT.

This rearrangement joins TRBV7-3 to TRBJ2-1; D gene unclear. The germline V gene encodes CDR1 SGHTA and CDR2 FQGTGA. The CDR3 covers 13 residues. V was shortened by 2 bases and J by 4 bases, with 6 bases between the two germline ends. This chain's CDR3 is CASSLEEYNEQFF. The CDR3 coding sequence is TGTGCCAGCAGCTTAGAGGAGTACAATGAGCAGTTCTTC.

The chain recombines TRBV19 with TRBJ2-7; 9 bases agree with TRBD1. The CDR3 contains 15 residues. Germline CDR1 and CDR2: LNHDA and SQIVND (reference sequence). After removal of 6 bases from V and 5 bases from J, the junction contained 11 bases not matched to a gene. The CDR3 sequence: CASRLSRDRVHEQYF. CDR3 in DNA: TGTGCCAGTAGACTCTCCCGGGACAGGGTCCACGAGCAGTACTTC.

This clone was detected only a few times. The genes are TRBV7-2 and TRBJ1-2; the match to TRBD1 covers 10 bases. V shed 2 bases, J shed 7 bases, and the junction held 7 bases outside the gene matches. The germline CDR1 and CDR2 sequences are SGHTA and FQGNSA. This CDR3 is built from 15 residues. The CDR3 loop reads CASSLSGTGVGGYTF. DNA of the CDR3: TGTGCCAGCAGCTTATCTGGGACAGGGGTGGGTGGCTACACCTTC. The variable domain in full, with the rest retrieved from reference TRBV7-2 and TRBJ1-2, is GAGVSQSPSNKVTEKGKDVELRCDPISGHTALYWYRQSLGQGLEFLIYFQGNSAPDKSGLPSDRFSAERTGGSVSTLTIQRTQQEDSAVYLCASSLSGTGVGGYTFGSGTRLTVV.

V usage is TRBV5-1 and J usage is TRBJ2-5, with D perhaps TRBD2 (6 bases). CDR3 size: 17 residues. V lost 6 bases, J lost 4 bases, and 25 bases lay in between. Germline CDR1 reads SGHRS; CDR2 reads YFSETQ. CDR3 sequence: CASTLDTPGLEGETQYF. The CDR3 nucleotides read TGCGCCAGCACCTTAGACACGCCAGGGTTGGAGGGAGAGACCCAGTACTTC.

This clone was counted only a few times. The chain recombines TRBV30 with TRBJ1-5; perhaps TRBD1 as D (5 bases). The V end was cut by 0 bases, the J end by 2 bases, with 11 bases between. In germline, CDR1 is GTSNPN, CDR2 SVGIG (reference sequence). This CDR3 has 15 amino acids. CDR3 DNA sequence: TGTGCCTGGAGTGTATCCGGGGCCGGCAATCAGCCCCAGCATTTT. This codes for CAWSVSGAGNQPQHF.

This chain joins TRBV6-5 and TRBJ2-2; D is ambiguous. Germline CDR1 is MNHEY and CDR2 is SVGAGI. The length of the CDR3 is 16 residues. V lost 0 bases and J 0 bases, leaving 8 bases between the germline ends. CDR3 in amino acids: CASSYSMQTNTGELFF. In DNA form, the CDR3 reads TGTGCCAGCAGTTACTCGATGCAGACGAACACCGGGGAGCTGTTTTTT.

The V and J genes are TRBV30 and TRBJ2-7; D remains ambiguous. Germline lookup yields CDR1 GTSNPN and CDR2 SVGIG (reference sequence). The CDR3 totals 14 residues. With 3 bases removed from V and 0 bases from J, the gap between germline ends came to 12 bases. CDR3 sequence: CAWSKTLSSYEQYF. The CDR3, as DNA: TGTGCCTGGAGCAAGACGCTTAGCTCCTACGAGCAGTACTTC.

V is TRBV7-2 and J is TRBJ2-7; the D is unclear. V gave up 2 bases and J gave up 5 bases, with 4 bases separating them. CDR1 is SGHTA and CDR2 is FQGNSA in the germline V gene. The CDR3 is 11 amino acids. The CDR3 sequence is CASSLIDEQYF. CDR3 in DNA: TGTGCCAGCAGCTTAATCGACGAGCAGTACTTC.

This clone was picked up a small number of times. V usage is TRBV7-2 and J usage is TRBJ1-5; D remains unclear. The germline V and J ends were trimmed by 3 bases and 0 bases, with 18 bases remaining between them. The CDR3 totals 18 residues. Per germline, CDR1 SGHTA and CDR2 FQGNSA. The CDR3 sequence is CASSFRVPQYNSNQPQHF. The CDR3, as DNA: TGTGCCAGCAGCTTCCGGGTCCCCCAGTACAATAGCAATCAGCCCCAGCATTTT.

The chain's CDR3 is CATSNGQRYGYTF. The CDR3 DNA is TGTGCCACCAGCAATGGACAGAGGTATGGCTACACCTTC. V usage is TRBV15 and J usage is TRBJ1-2; weak D call: TRBD1 (6 bases). V lost 4 bases and J lost 5, with 11 bases in between. This CDR3 is built from 13 residues. Germline V CDR1 and CDR2: LNHNV, YYDKDF (reference sequence).

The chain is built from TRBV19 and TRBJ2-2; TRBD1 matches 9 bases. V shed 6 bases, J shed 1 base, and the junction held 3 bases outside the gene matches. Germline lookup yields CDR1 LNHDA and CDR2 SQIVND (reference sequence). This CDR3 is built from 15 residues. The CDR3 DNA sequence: TGTGCCAGTAGATTGGACAGGGGGAACACCGGGGAGCTGTTTTTT. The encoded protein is CASRLDRGNTGELFF. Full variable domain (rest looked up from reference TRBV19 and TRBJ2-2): DGGITQSPKYLFRKEGQNVTLSCEQNLNHDAMYWYRQDPGQGLRLIYYSQIVNDFQKGDIAEGYSVSREKKESFPLTVTSAQKNPTAFYLCASRLDRGNTGELFFGEGSRLTVL.

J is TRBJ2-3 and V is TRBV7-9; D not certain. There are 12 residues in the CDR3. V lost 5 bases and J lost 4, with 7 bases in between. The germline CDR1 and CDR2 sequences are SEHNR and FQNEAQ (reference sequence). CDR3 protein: CASSQQADTQYF. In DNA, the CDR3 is TGTGCCAGCAGCCAGCAGGCAGATACGCAGTATTTT. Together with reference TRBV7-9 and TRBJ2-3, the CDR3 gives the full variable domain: DTGVSQNPRHKITKRGQNVTFRCDPISEHNRLYWYRQTLGQGPEFLTYFQNEAQLEKSRLLSDRFSAERPKGSFSTLEIQRTEQGDSAMYLCASSQQADTQYFGPGTRLTVL.

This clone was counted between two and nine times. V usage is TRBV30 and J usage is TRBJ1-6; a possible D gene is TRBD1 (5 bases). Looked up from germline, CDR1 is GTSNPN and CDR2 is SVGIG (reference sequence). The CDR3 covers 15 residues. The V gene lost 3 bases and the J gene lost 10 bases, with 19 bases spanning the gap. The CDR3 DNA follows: TGTGCCTGGAGATTTGGTCAGGGTTTCCACTCACCCCTCCACTTT. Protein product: CAWRFGQGFHSPLHF.

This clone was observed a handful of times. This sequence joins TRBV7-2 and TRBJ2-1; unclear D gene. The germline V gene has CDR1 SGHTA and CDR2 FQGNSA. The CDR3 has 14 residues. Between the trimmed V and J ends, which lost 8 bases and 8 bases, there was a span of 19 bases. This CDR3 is CASCAVSPRYEQFF. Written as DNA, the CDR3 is TGTGCCAGCTGCGCTGTGAGCCCGAGGTATGAGCAGTTCTTC.

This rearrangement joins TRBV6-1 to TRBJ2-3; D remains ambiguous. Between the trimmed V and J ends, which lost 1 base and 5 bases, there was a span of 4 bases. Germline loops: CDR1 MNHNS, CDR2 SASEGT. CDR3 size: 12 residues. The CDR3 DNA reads TGTGCCAGCAGTGAAGTGATAGATACGCAGTATTTT. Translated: CASSEVIDTQYF.

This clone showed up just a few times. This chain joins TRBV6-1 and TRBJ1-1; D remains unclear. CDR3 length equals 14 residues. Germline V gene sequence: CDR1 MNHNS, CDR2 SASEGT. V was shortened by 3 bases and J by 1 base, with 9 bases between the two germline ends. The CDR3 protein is CASSDGLRNTEAFF. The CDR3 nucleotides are TGTGCCAGCAGTGACGGCCTACGGAACACTGAAGCTTTCTTT.

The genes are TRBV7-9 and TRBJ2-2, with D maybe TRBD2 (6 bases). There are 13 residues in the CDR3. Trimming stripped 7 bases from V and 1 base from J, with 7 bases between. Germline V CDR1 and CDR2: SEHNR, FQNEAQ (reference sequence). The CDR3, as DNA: TGTGCCAGCAACGGGAGGAACACCGGGGAGCTGTTTTTT. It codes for CASNGRNTGELFF.

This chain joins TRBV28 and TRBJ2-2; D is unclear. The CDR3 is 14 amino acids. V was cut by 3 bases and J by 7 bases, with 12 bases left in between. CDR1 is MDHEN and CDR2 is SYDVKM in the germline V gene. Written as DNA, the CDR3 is TGTGCCAGCAGTTTTCTCTCGAAGTACGGGGAGCTGTTTTTT. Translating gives CASSFLSKYGELFF.